This section outlines one TCR beta chain sequence together with its context. Its specific antigen is unknown. No base quality information exists; no much larger clone differs at one position. This specimen belongs to a study of blood T cell repertoires in COVID-19 (TCRdb year 2020). About the investigation overall: The collaborator samples originated in the United States, Italy and Spain and spanned the acute and convalescent phases of COVID-19. The prospective study material was composed of cDNA or gDNA derived from T cells, B-cell-depleted T cells, or PBMCs. Subjects who had been exposed to COVID-19, were actively infected with it, or had recovered from it provided the deeply sampled blood TCRbeta repertoires that made up the dataset. A freely available public database, intended as a resource for researchers studying the immune response to SARS-CoV-2, is where the repertoires were released. The samples were drawn from two sources: the first 160 participants of the ongoing ImmuneRACE study, and 950 to 1,500 subjects contributed by 6 global collaborators. Sample metadata almost always included a de-identified subject ID, COVID-19 status, age in years and sex. Where available, HLA class I and class II types were taken from metadata supplied by the sample provider and were not determined by assay-based typing. Paper-wide results and their limitations: How much clinical and demographic metadata was included differed by source and by participant, and the metadata was provided uncurated.

TCRbeta CDR3 regions were amplified from genomic DNA using the immunoSEQ Assay, a bias-controlled multiplex PCR. For the original study's pipeline: Within the assay, amplification of reference gene primers was used to estimate how many nucleated cells each sample contained. To quantify the absolute abundance of each unique TCRbeta CDR3 rearrangement, sequence reads were collapsed and filtered. For each sample, productive Simpson clonality was calculated as the square root of Simpson's diversity index over productive rearrangements. TCRdb stores this immuneACCESS table with in-frame sequences only. Part of the clones is absent; in the studies checked, under half of the shortfall reflects unresolved V genes, and no reason is known for the rest. That table is the source of V, J and clone size, and D and trimming were worked out from the DNA. Present in this sample are about 330,000 clones, about 90% of which were seen just once. 0.9% to 1.2% of the sample comes from the top ten.

In the prospective study, participants were roughly 18 to 95 years old, resided in about two dozen geographic areas of the United States, and were enrolled through a virtual design. Cohort assignment in the prospective study relied on participant-reported clinical history from a screening survey and a study questionnaire. Recovered participants in ImmuneRACE Cohort 3 were defined as having two consecutive negative NP/OP PCR tests, clearance from a healthcare professional, or resolution of symptoms. In the prospective study, whole blood, serum and a nasopharyngeal or oropharyngeal swab were collected from each participant by mobile phlebotomists. Participants in the prospective study had the option to provide additional blood draws and questionnaires over a roughly 2-month period. Before DNA extraction, prospective study blood samples were shipped either frozen or at room temperature. The source of this sequence is a woman in her 30s who had recovered from COVID-19. The material sequenced was PBMCs or T cells enriched from blood (not recorded which).

The CDR3 in this case is CASSLVTVGYSNQPQHF. The nucleotide sequence is TGTGCCAGCAGCCTTGTGACAGTCGGTTATAGCAATCAGCCCCAGCATTTT. The chain joins TRBV28 to TRBJ1-5; TRBD1 is a weak D gene call, 5 bases matching. V gives up 6 bases and J gives up 0 bases, and the segment between their germline ends measures 18 bases. CDR1 MDHEN and CDR2 SYDVKM were looked up in the germline V gene. CDR3 length: 17 amino acids, cysteine to phenylalanine. Only CDR3 DNA is held: 51 bases, read in frame from base 1.